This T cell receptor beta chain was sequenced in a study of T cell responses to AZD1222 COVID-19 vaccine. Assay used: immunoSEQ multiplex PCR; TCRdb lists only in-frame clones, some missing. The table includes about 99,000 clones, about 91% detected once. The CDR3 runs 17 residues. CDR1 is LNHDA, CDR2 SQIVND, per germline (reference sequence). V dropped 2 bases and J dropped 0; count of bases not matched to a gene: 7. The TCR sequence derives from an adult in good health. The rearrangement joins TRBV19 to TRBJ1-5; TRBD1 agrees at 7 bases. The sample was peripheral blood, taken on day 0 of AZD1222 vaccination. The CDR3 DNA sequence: TGTGCCAGTAGTATACCCACGGGACAGTTTAGCAATCAGCCCCAGCATTTT. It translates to CASSIPTGQFSNQPQHF.